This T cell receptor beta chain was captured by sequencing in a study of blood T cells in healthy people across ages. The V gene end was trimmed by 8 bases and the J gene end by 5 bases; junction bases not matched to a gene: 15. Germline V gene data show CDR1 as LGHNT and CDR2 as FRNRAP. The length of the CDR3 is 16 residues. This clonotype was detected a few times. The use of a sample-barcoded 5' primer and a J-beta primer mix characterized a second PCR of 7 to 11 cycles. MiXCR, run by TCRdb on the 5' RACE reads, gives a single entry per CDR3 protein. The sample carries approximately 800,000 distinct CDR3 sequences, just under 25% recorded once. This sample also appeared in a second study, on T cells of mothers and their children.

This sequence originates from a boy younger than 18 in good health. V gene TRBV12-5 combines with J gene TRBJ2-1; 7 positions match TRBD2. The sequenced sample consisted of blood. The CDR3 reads CASSRVTSDPDNEQFF. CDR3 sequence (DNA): TGTGCTAGTTCTCGTGTTACTAGCGACCCAGACAATGAGCAGTTCTTC.